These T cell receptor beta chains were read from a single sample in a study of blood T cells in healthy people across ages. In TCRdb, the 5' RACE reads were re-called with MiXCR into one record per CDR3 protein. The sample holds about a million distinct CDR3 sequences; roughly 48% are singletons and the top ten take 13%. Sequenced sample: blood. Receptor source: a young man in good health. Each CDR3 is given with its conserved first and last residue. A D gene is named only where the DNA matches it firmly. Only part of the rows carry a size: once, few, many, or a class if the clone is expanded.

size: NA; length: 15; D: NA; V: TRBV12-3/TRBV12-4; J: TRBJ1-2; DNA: TGTGCCAGCAGTACCTCCCGGACCGCGGGTTATGGCTACACCTTC; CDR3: CASSTSRTAGYGYTF
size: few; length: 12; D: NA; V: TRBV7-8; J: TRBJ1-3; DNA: TGTGCCAGCGGGCTCTCTGGAAACACCATATATTTT; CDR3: CASGLSGNTIYF
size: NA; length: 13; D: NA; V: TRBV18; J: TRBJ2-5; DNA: TGTGCCAGCTCACCGTCCAGGGAAGAGACCCAGTACTTC; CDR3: CASSPSREETQYF
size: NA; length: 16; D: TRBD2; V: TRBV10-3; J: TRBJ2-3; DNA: TGTGCCATCAGTGAGCTGCGGGGGGGTGTCACAGATACGCAGTATTTT; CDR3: CAISELRGGVTDTQYF
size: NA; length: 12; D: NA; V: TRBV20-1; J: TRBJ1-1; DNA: TGCAGTGCTATTACAGGGCCTAGTGAAGCTTTCTTT; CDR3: CSAITGPSEAFF
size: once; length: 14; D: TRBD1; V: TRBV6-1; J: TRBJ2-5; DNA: TGTGCCAGCACCCAACCAGGGGGCGACGAGACCCAGTACTTC; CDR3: CASTQPGGDETQYF
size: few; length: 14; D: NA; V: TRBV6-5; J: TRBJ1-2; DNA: TGTGCCAGCAGTTACTCGACCCCCGGCTATGGCTACACCTTC; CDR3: CASSYSTPGYGYTF
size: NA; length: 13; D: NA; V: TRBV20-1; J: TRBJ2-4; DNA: TGCAGTGCTAGAGTGGCTAGCTCAGACATTCAGTACTTC; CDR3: CSARVASSDIQYF
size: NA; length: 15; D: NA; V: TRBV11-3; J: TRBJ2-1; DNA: TGTGCCGGCGGCTTAGAGCCAGGGCCCTACAATGAGCAGTTCTTC; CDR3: CAGGLEPGPYNEQFF
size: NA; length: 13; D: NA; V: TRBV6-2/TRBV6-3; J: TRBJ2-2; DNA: TGTGCCAGCAGTCGTACGGCAGCCGGGGAGCTGTTTTTT; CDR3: CASSRTAAGELFF
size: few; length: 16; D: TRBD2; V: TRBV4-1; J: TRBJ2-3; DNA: TGCGCCAGCAGCTCCTTGACTAGCGGGGGGGCGAATACGCAGTATTTT; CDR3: CASSSLTSGGANTQYF
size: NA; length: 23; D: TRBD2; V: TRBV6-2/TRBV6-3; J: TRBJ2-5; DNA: TGTGCCAGCAGTTACCACTTGAGTGAGGTGTGGTTATACGGACGGGGAGGGCAAGAGACCCAGTACTTC; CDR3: CASSYHLSEVWLYGRGGQETQYF
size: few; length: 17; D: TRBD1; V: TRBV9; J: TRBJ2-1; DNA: TGTGCCAGCAGCCCGCGGCCAACAGGGGGCCCTTACAATGAGCAGTTCTTC; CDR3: CASSPRPTGGPYNEQFF
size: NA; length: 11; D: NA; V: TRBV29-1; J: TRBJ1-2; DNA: TGCAGCATCCGGGACATCTATGGCTACACCTTC; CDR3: CSIRDIYGYTF
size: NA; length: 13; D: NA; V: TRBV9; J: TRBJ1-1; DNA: TGTGCCAGCAGCGAAGAACCGGGACTGGAAGCTTTCTTT; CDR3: CASSEEPGLEAFF
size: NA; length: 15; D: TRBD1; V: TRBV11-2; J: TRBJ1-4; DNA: TGTGCCAGCAGCCCGCCGACAGGGGTTAATGAAAAACTGTTTTTT; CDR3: CASSPPTGVNEKLFF
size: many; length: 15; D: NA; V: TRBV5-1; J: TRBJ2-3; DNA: TGCGCCAGCAGCTTGTACGGGGGTGAGGCAGATACGCAGTATTTT; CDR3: CASSLYGGEADTQYF
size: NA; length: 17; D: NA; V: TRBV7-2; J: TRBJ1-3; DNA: TGTGCCAGCAGCTTAGCTTGGGGTTACAGCTCTGGAAACACCATATATTTT; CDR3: CASSLAWGYSSGNTIYF
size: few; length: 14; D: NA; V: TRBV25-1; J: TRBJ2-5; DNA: TGTGCCAGCAGTGAATTTGGGAATCGAGAGACCCAGTACTTC; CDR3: CASSEFGNRETQYF
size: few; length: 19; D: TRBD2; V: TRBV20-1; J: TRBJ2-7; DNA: TGCAGTGCTAGAGAGTCTGGAAAGGGTAGCGGGCCACACTCCTACGAGCAGTACTTC; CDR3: CSARESGKGSGPHSYEQYF
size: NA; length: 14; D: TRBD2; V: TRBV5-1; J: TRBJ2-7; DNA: TGCGCCAGCAGCTTAGCGGGAGGTTATCGGGAGCAGTACTTC; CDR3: CASSLAGGYREQYF
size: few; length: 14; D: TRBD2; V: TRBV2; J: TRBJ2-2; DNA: TGTGCCAGCAGTGATCGGGGGGTGGCCGGGGAGCTGTTTTTT; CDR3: CASSDRGVAGELFF
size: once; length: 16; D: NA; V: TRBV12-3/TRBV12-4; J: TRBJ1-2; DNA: TGTGCCAGCCCCAATCACCAGGGGAAAGCTAACTATGGCTACACCTTC; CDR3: CASPNHQGKANYGYTF
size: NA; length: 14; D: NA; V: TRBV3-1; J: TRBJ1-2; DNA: TGTGCCAGCAGCCAAACCGGCGGTGACTATGGCTACACCTTC; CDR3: CASSQTGGDYGYTF
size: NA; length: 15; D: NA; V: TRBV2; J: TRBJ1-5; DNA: TGTGCCAGCAGCTCTCTTATTGGGGGGCATCAGCCCCAGCATTTT; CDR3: CASSSLIGGHQPQHF
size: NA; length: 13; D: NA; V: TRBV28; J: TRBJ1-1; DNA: TGTGCCACCCGGGGAGGGCTGAGGACTGAAGCTTTCTTT; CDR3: CATRGGLRTEAFF
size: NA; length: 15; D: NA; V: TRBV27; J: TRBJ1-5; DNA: TGTGCCAGCAGTTTCGGGGCCTCGGATAATCAGCCCCAGCATTTT; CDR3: CASSFGASDNQPQHF
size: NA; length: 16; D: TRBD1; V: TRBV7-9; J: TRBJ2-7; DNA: TGTGCCAGCACCCTAGTGACAGGGAAAGGGACCTACGAGCAGTACTTC; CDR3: CASTLVTGKGTYEQYF
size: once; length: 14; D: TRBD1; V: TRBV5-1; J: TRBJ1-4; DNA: TGCGCCAGCAGCGCGGCAGGGGGAGGTGAAAAACTGTTTTTT; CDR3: CASSAAGGGEKLFF
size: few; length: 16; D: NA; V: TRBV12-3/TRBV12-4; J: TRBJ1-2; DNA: TGTGCCAGCAGCCCCGACTTCTCCCGCTCCTTCTATGGCTACACCTTC; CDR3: CASSPDFSRSFYGYTF
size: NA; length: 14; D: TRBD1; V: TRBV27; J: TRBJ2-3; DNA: TGTGCCAGCAGGGACAGGGTTGGCACAGATACGCAGTATTTT; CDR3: CASRDRVGTDTQYF
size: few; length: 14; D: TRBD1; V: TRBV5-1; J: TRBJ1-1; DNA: TGCGCCAGCAGCTTGGTCGGACAGGAAAGTGAAGCTTTCTTT; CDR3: CASSLVGQESEAFF
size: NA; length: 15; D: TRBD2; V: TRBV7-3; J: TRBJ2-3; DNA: TGTGCCAGCAGCTCTCCGACTAGCACCCCAGATACGCAGTATTTT; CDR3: CASSSPTSTPDTQYF
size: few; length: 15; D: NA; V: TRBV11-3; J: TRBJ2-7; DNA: TGTGCCAGCAGCCAGAACAGGGTATGGCCCTACGAGCAGTACTTC; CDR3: CASSQNRVWPYEQYF
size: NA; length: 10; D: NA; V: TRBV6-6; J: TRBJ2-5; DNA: TGTGCCACCCGAGGAGAGACCCAGTACTTC; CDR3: CATRGETQYF
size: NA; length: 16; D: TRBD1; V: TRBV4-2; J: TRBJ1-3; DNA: TGTGCCAGCAGCCAGGGTGACAGGGTCTCTGGAAACACCATATATTTT; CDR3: CASSQGDRVSGNTIYF
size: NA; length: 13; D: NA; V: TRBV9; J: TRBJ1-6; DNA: TGTGCCAGCAGCGTAGAAGCGAATTCACCCCTCCACTTT; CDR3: CASSVEANSPLHF
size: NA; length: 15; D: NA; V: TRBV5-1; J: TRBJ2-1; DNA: TGCGCCAGCACCTGGGGCGGGGGCGCCTACAATGAGCAGTTCTTC; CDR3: CASTWGGGAYNEQFF
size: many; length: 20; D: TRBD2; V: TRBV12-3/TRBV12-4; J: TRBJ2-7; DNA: TGTGCCAGCAGTTTAGTACATGCGCGTGGTCTAGCGGGGGGATACTACGAGCAGTACTTC; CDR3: CASSLVHARGLAGGYYEQYF
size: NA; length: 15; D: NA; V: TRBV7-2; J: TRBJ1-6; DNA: TGTGCCAGCAGCTACCCGGGACTTCCAAATTCACCCCTCCACTTT; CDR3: CASSYPGLPNSPLHF
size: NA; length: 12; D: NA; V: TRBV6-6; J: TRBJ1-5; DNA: TGTGCCAGCACCCGACCCTCACAGCCCCAGCATTTT; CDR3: CASTRPSQPQHF
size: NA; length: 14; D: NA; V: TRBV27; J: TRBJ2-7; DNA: TGTGCCAGCAGTTTATCGGACCAGCACTACGAGCAGTACTTC; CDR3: CASSLSDQHYEQYF
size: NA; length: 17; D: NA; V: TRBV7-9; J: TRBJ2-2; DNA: TGTGCCAGCAGCCCCCCATCGTCAGGGGCTAGCACCGGGGAGCTGTTTTTT; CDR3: CASSPPSSGASTGELFF
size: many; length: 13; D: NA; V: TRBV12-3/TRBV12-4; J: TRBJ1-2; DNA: TGTGCCAGCAGTTTTCTACAGGGAAGCGGCTACACCTTC; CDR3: CASSFLQGSGYTF
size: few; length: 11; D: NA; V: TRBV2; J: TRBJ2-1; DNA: TGTGCCAGCAACTGGGGGGCTGAGCAGTTCTTC; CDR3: CASNWGAEQFF
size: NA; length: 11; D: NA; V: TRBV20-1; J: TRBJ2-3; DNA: TGCAGTGCTCAAAGCACAGATACGCAGTATTTT; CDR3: CSAQSTDTQYF
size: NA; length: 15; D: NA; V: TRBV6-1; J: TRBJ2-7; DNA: TGTGCCAGCAGTGATGGAGGGTTTAGGGCCTACGAGCAGTACTTC; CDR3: CASSDGGFRAYEQYF
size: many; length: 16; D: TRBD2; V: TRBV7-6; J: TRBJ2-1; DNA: TGTGCCAGCAGCTCTAGCGGGACACAAGGAGTGAATGAGCAGTTCTTC; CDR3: CASSSSGTQGVNEQFF
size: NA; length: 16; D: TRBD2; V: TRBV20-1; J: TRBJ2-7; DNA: TGCAGTGCTAGAGACCGAGCGGGGGTGGTCTCCTACGAGCAGTACTTC; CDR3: CSARDRAGVVSYEQYF
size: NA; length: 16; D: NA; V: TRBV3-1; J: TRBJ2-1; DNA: TGTGCCAGCAGCCCTGCTCCGGGGTTGAGCTACAATGAGCAGTTCTTC; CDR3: CASSPAPGLSYNEQFF
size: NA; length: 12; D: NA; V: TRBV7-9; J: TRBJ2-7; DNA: TGTGCCAGCAGCTCCTGGACTAACGAGCAGTACTTC; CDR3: CASSSWTNEQYF